These T cell receptor beta chains were read from a single sample in a study of CXCR3-negative and CXCR3-positive naive CD8 T cells. TCRdb reprocessed the 5' RACE reads and keeps a single row for each CDR3 protein, giving no DNA. The listing contains about 62,000 distinct CDR3 sequences. The sample consisted of naive CXCR3- CD8+ T cells from blood. The receptors stem from a human donor in good health. Some clones in this sample may be carry-over from other donors' samples. The CDR3 runs from the conserved cysteine through the conserved F or W. Clone sizes are given selectively: once, few, many, or a class where the clone is expanded.

TRBV4-3	TRBJ2-3	.	CASSQDREPQLTQYF
TRBV12-3/TRBV12-4	TRBJ1-5	.	CASSPGQGFQPQHF
TRBV6-5	TRBJ1-2	.	CASSYSSVDGYTF
TRBV7-9	TRBJ1-3	.	CASSTSFSESPIYF
TRBV29-1	TRBJ2-1	.	CSVVGTGRQSLYNEQFF
TRBV7-9	TRBJ1-1	.	CASSLGGALGAFF
TRBV9	TRBJ1-2	.	CASSLGQGDNYGYTF
TRBV6-4	TRBJ2-1	.	CASSDSGGYYNEQFF
TRBV7-9	TRBJ1-1	.	CASSLVEAGGTGTEAFF
TRBV7-9	TRBJ1-1	.	CASSLVIEGPNTEAFF
TRBV20-1	TRBJ2-4	.	CSASLSTGESKNIQYF
TRBV6-6	TRBJ2-5	.	CASSYTPDRVGQTQYF
TRBV7-9	TRBJ2-7	.	CASSQGQYEQYF
TRBV4-1	TRBJ2-7	.	CASSQGGVPSSYEQYF
TRBV7-9	TRBJ2-1	.	CASSPREGGNYNEQFF
TRBV5-1	TRBJ2-7	.	CASSLAGRGLDEQYF
TRBV29-1	TRBJ2-7	.	CSVEVTPLGQLYEQYF
TRBV29-1	TRBJ1-1	.	CSVMGPFPEAFF
TRBV27	TRBJ2-1	.	CASSLLAGAANEQFF
TRBV4-2	TRBJ2-2	.	CASSQAGGGHTGELFF
TRBV28	TRBJ1-1	.	CASSFFTVREGNTEAFF
TRBV4-3	TRBJ2-7	.	CASSDRDRGLHEQYF
TRBV20-1	TRBJ2-1	.	CSAREVAEKDYNEQFF
TRBV7-7	TRBJ2-3	.	CASSFGGGSDTQYF
TRBV9	TRBJ2-2	.	CASSVADTGELFF
TRBV7-9	TRBJ1-2	.	CASSLTGTLTPNYGYTF
TRBV28	TRBJ2-3	.	CASSLGQGLAGFTDAQYF
TRBV4-1	TRBJ1-3	.	CASSQEGEDRVTGNTIYF
TRBV6-2/TRBV6-3	TRBJ2-7	.	CASTRRGYEQYF
TRBV6-2/TRBV6-3	TRBJ2-7	.	CASTNIQGPVYEQYF
TRBV29-1	TRBJ2-1	.	CSVRDGGGSSYNEQFF
TRBV20-1	TRBJ1-5	medium-sized	CSARDEQSNQPQHF
TRBV29-1	TRBJ1-5	.	CSVETGGNQPQHF
TRBV20-1	TRBJ2-7	.	CSALSSGVSSYEQYF
TRBV20-1	TRBJ2-7	.	CSAGPPSGTGTYEQYF
TRBV18	TRBJ1-2	.	CASWDRGANYGYTF
TRBV4-2	TRBJ1-3	.	CASSQGTGLSSGNTIYF
TRBV6-5	TRBJ2-5	.	CASRTNHGTSGGAPQETQYF
TRBV20-1	TRBJ1-5	.	CSARTGGYQPQHF
TRBV6-1	TRBJ2-7	.	CASRESGTRFYEQYF
TRBV20-1	TRBJ2-5	.	CSARDPPGRKTQYF
TRBV6-1	TRBJ2-7	.	CASRLRDDSSYEQYF
TRBV7-9	TRBJ1-4	.	CASSTPRGLATNEKLFF
TRBV4-3	TRBJ2-5	.	CASSQGVGWREETQYF
TRBV6-6	TRBJ2-2	.	CATGQKLNTGELFF